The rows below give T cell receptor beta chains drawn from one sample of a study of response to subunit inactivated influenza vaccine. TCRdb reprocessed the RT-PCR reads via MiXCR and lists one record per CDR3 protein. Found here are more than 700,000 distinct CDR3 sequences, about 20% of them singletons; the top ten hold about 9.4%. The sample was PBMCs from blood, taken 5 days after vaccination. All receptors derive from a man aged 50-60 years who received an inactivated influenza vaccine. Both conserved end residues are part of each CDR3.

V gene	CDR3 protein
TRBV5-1	CASSPSSYYGYTF
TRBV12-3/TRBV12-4	CASTLSGTEYNEQFF
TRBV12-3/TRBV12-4	CASTFRSGRASRADTQYF
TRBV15	CATSIGGSYEQYF
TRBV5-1	CASSLGFLQETQYF
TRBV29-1	CSAGRGSGRVNEQFF
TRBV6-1	CASRITGGNQPQHF
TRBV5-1	CASSSGQTSHNEQFF
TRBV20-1	CSASGTSGGSYEQYF
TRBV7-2	CASSLDLNRAEQYF
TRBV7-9	CASSMYRETQYF
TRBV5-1	CASSTRGTIYEQYF
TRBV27	CASSLSPAYGDEQFF
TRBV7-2	CASSQLAGSPTDTQYF
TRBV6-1	CASSRTPRSYGYTF
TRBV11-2	CASSSRLAPYNEQFF
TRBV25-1	CASSDRLGGRETQYF
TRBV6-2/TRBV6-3	CASSYGIGNIQYF
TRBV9	CASSTRQGLNYGYTF
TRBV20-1	CSARRDRSSYEQYF
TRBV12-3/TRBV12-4	CASSPHEKGLFF
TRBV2	CASRPGTGGLEQYF
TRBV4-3	CASSPREGKGDTQYF
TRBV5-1	CASSPPGKTDTQYF
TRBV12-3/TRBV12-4	CASSPGVGQGQETQYF
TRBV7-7	CASSPAALGITDTQYF
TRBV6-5	CASSYLTAGVHEQYF
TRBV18	CASSRTSAGNEQYF
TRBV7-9	CASSYGVATVYEQYF
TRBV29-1	CSVDALLAGDSYNEQFF
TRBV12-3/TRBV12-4	CASSLSQAPCF
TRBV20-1	CSARGFPGSPRDEQFF
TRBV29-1	CSGVGGMSTEAFF
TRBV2	CASSDLLEGGSGNTIYF
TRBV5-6	CASSFRYTQYF
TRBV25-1	CASSEATGGSFDIQYF
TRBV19	CASRYDRSPVGGSPQHF
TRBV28	CASSLGMWQTEAFF
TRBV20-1	CSVGPGHEQYF
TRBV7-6	CASSSKRLRTPDEQYF
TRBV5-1	CASSSLGTSGGQGDTQYF
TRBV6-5	CASSYYLGANEQYF
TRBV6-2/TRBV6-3	CASTKDRVNTGELFF
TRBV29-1	CSVELRGTTSALPYNEQFF
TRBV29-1	CSVAPGLSTGELFF
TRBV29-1	CSVEGSTKTQYF
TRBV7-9	CASSRNRVDNSPLHF
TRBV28	CASSLHEQYF
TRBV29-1	CSVEDSRTSGANVLTF
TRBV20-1	CSATPQPSNEKLFF
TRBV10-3	CAISEGGRFVAGELFF
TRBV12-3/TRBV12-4	CASSGPGLSTDTQYF